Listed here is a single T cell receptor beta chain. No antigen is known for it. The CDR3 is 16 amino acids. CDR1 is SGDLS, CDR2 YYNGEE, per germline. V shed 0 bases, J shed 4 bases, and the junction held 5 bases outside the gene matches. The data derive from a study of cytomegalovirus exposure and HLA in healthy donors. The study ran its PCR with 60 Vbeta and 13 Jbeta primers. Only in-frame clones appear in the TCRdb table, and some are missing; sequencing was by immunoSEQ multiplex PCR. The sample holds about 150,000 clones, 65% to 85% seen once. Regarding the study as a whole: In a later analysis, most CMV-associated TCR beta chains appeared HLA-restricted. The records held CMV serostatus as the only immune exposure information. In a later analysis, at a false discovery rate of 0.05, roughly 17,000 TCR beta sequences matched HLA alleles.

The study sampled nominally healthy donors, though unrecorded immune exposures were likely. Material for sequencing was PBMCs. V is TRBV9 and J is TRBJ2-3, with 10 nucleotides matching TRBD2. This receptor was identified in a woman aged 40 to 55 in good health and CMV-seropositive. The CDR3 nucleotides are TGTGCCAGCAGCGTAGGCAGAGCGGGAGGGCCAGATACGCAGTATTTT. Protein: CASSVGRAGGPDTQYF.